The 30 T cell receptor beta chains in this list originate from one sample, sequenced in a study of T cell repertoires in cytomegalovirus infection. TCRdb processed the reads anew with MiXCR; each CDR3 protein has one entry. The repertoire holds roughly 600,000 distinct CDR3 sequences, with 24% as singletons. Sequenced: CD8+ T cells from PBMCs. The receptors derive from a human donor in good health (CMV status not recorded). Some clones in this sample may be carry-over from other donors' samples.

The chain combines TRBV14 with TRBJ2-7; tentatively, D is TRBD2 (5 bases). Germline-derived CDR1 and CDR2 are SGHDN and FVKESK. With 4 bases removed from V and 4 bases from J, the gap between germline ends came to 14 bases. The CDR3 extends over 14 amino acids. In nucleotides, the CDR3 is TGTGCCAGCAGCCGGGAGACAAGGAGGTACGAGCAGTACTTC. Residues: CASSRETRRYEQYF.

This clonotype was seen only a few times. The chain couples TRBV29-1 to TRBJ1-2; 10 positions agree with TRBD1. The trim removed 5 bases at V and 5 bases at J, leaving 5 bases unmatched. This CDR3 contains 13 residues. Germline-derived CDR1 and CDR2 are SQVTM and ANQGSEA. The CDR3 sequence is CSVIDRGPYGYTF. The DNA for the CDR3 is TGCAGCGTTATTGACAGGGGGCCTTATGGCTACACCTTC.

This clonotype was found a few times. This chain joins TRBV6-5 and TRBJ1-4; the match to TRBD1 covers 7 bases. Germline values: CDR1 MNHEY, CDR2 SVGAGI. This CDR3 is built from 15 residues. J lost 5 bases, V lost 2 bases, and 5 bases had no gene match. This CDR3 reads CASSYTGTANEKLFF. As DNA, the CDR3 is TGTGCCAGCAGTTACACCGGGACAGCGAATGAAAAACTGTTTTTT.

The chain links TRBV6-2 or TRBV6-3 to TRBJ2-7; D is perhaps TRBD1 (6 bases). Trimming removed 4 bases at V and 3 bases at J, with 13 bases between. The germline V gene encodes CDR1 MNHEY and CDR2 SVGEGT. The CDR3 is 14 residues long. In DNA, the CDR3 is TGTGCCAGCAGTTCCTATGAACAGGGCTACGAGCAGTACGTC. Amino acids: CASSSYEQGYEQYV.

The genes are TRBV5-1 and TRBJ2-7; D gene uncertain. The germline gives CDR1 SGHRS, CDR2 YFSETQ. V was cut by 6 bases and J by 2 bases, with 12 bases left in between. The CDR3 runs 13 residues. CDR3 in DNA: TGCGCCAGCACCCCCGACACAACCTACGAGCAGTACTTC. Translating gives CASTPDTTYEQYF.

In this sample, this clonotype turned up many times. Germline and junction disagree at one end, which may indicate a read error. The chain has TRBV7-7 and TRBJ2-1; TRBD2 agrees at 12 bases. The CDR3 contains 16 residues. Germline lookup yields CDR1 SSHAT and CDR2 FNYEAQ (reference sequence). The CDR3 coding sequence is TGTGCTAGCAGCTTAGAACTAGCGGGGGGTAACAATGAGCAGTTCTTC. Translating gives CASSLELAGGNNEQFF.

This clonotype was seen a handful of times. This chain uses TRBV18 with TRBJ1-1; no clear D. CDR3 length: 16 amino acids. Trimming took off 3 bases at V and 0 bases at J, with 14 bases between the two ends. Germline V gene sequence: CDR1 KGHSH, CDR2 LQKENI. CDR3 bases: TGTGCCAGCTCACCGCCCGAGGATCTATTGAACACTGAAGCTTTCTTT. It translates to CASSPPEDLLNTEAFF.

This clonotype was seen only a few times. This rearrangement joins TRBV20-1 to TRBJ2-2, with D possibly being TRBD1 (5 bases). The V end lost 3 bases, the J end lost 1 base, and 15 bases lay between the germline ends. CDR3 length: 16 amino acids. Germline values: CDR1 DFQATT, CDR2 SNEGSKA (reference sequence). CDR3 amino acids: CSARVLETENTGELFF. The CDR3 DNA reads as TGCAGTGCTAGGGTCCTTGAGACAGAGAACACCGGGGAGCTGTTTTTT.

The genes are TRBV3-1 and TRBJ2-5; the D gene is possibly TRBD2 (5 bases). The V gene's germline CDR1 is LGHDT and CDR2 YNNKEL (reference sequence). The V end was cut by 4 bases, the J end by 6 bases, with 15 bases between. The CDR3 is 14 residues long. The DNA for the CDR3 is TGTGCCAGCAGCCCACGTGAGGGCTCGAAGACCCAGTACTTC. This encodes CASSPREGSKTQYF.

In this sample, this clonotype turned up many times. The chain employs TRBV7-8 and TRBJ2-7, with TRBD1 matching 7 bases. CDR1 and CDR2 (germline): SGHVS, FQNEAQ. V shed 0 bases, J shed 3 bases, and the junction held 5 bases outside the gene matches. The CDR3 contains 15 residues. The CDR3 loop reads CASSLAPQGVYEQYV. The CDR3 nucleotides are TGTGCCAGCAGCTTAGCGCCCCAGGGGGTCTACGAGCAGTACGTC.

This sequence joins TRBV6-5 and TRBJ2-7; D might be TRBD1 (7 bases). CDR1 MNHEY and CDR2 SVGAGI come from the germline V gene. Trimming took 6 bases from V and 4 from J, leaving 16 bases between them. CDR3 length: 14 residues. CDR3 DNA sequence: TGTGCCAGCAGAGGACAGCAGGGGGGATACGAGCAGTACTTC. Translating gives CASRGQQGGYEQYF.

This clonotype was seen many times. The rearrangement uses TRBV7-9 and TRBJ2-5, with 8 bases aligning to TRBD1. The ends lost 5 bases at V and 4 bases at J; junction bases unmatched: 9. Germline V gene data show CDR1 as SEHNR and CDR2 as FQNEAQ (reference sequence). The CDR3 consists of 15 residues. CDR3 DNA sequence: TGTGCCAGCAGCCCCTGGACAGGGCAGCGAGAGACCCAGTACTTC. Protein sequence: CASSPWTGQRETQYF.

The chain combines TRBV15 with TRBJ2-1; D is unclear. The length of the CDR3 is 12 residues. Looked up from germline, CDR1 is LNHNV and CDR2 is YYDKDF (reference sequence). The V end lost 7 bases, the J end lost 4 bases, and 8 bases lay between the germline ends. CDR3 nucleotides: TGTGCCACCAAAGGGATTTACAATGAGCAGTTCTTC. It specifies CATKGIYNEQFF.

This clonotype was counted between two and nine times. The chain links TRBV19 to TRBJ1-1, with 8 bases aligning to TRBD1. The CDR3 contains 13 residues. Germline V CDR1 and CDR2: LNHDA, SQIVND (reference sequence). With V trimmed by 7 bases and J by 5 bases, 6 bases remained unmatched. For the CDR3, the DNA is TGTGCCAGTACCACGACAGGGGTGACTGAAGCTTTCTTT. This encodes CASTTTGVTEAFF.

V usage is TRBV5-1 and J usage is TRBJ2-2; 8 positions match TRBD2. This CDR3 contains 15 residues. Germline V CDR1 and CDR2: SGHRS, YFSETQ. Trimming took 0 bases from V and 7 from J; bases not matched to a gene: 5. The CDR3, as DNA: TGCGCCAGCAGCTTGGACGGGGGGGCCGTCGGGGAGCTGTTTTTT. Translated: CASSLDGGAVGELFF.

This clonotype was seen many times. The V gene is TRBV7-3, the J gene TRBJ2-7, with unresolved D. CDR3 length: 15 residues. V gave up 5 bases and J gave up 3 bases, with 17 bases separating them. Looked up from germline, CDR1 is SGHTA and CDR2 is FQGTGA. The CDR3 nucleotides are TGTGCCAGCAGCCTTAATCGAGTTCTCAGCTACGAGCAGTACGTC. As protein: CASSLNRVLSYEQYV.

V is TRBV20-1 and J is TRBJ2-1, with TRBD2 matching 14 bases. The junction had 11 bases not matched to a gene; V was cut back by 1 base and J by 3 bases. The CDR3 covers 19 residues. Per germline, CDR1 DFQATT and CDR2 SNEGSKA (reference sequence). The CDR3 DNA is TGCAGTGCTAGAGCCCATGGACTAGCGGGGGGCCAAATCTACAATGAGCAGTTCTTC. Its translation: CSARAHGLAGGQIYNEQFF.

The V call is TRBV29-1, the J call TRBJ2-2; D perhaps matches TRBD2 (6 bases). Germline CDR1 reads SQVTM; CDR2 reads ANQGSEA. There are 16 residues in the CDR3. The V and J ends lost 4 bases and 2 bases respectively, with 17 bases between them. The CDR3 here is CSVGRRGPRNTGELFF. DNA for the CDR3: TGCAGCGTTGGGCGGAGGGGCCCCCGAAACACCGGGGAGCTGTTTTTT.

The chain links TRBV28 to TRBJ1-5, with D tentatively TRBD1 (5 bases). The length of the CDR3 is 16 residues. CDR1 and CDR2 (germline): MDHEN, SYDVKM. The V end lost 2 bases, the J end lost 0 bases, and 11 bases lay between the germline ends. CDR3 loop: CASSLRTKYSNQPQHF. As DNA, the CDR3 is TGTGCCAGCAGTTTAAGGACAAAATATAGCAATCAGCCCCAGCATTTT.

The chain couples TRBV6-5 to TRBJ2-2; perhaps TRBD2 as D (6 bases). The V gene's germline CDR1 is MNHEY and CDR2 SVGAGI. Trimming cost V 1 base and J 4 bases, with 19 bases left between them. This CDR3 contains 18 residues. CDR3 nucleotide sequence: TGTGCCAGCAGTTACTTAAACGTAGCGGTCGTGGGCACCGGGGAGCTGTTTTTT. Protein: CASSYLNVAVVGTGELFF.

The table lists this clonotype with many counts. The rearrangement links TRBV28 to TRBJ2-5; D remains unclear. V shed 6 bases and J shed 2 bases, with 19 bases lying between them. CDR3 length: 16 amino acids. Germline V gene lookup returns CDR1 MDHEN and CDR2 SYDVKM. CDR3 bases: TGTGCCAGCAGGCCGACTGTGGGGATCCTGCAAGAGACCCAGTACTTC. Translation gives CASRPTVGILQETQYF.

This clonotype has a count of ten or more. The chain employs TRBV7-8 and TRBJ2-5; possible D gene TRBD1, 5 bases. Per the germline V gene, CDR1 is SGHVS and CDR2 is FQNEAQ. The CDR3 spans 15 residues. V was trimmed by 0 bases and J by 3 bases, leaving 11 bases between them. Written as DNA, the CDR3 is TGTGCCAGCAGCTTAGCGCTTCCCAGGGAAGAGACCCAGTACTTC. Its translation is CASSLALPREETQYF. Supplemented by reference TRBV7-8 and TRBJ2-5, the full variable domain reads GAGVSQSPRYKVAKRGQDVALRCDPISGHVSLFWYQQALGQGPEFLTYFQNEAQLDKSGLPSDRFFAERPEGSVSTLKIQRTQQEDSAVYLCASSLALPREETQYFGPGTRLLVL.

This clonotype came up many times. The gene calls are TRBV7-6 and TRBJ2-1; 10 bases fit TRBD2. Germline V lookup: CDR1 SGHVS, CDR2 FNYEAQ. This CDR3 has 18 residues. The junction had 15 bases not matched to a gene; V was cut back by 3 bases and J by 7 bases. Written as DNA, the CDR3 is TGTGCCAGCAGCTTTATAGCGGGGGGCACCGAGGTGTGGAATGAGCAGTTCTTC. Translating gives CASSFIAGGTEVWNEQFF.

The sample holds many counts of this clonotype. V gene TRBV6-5 combines with J gene TRBJ2-5; D ambiguous. Between the trimmed V and J ends, which lost 2 bases and 2 bases, there was a span of 12 bases. The CDR3 contains 15 residues. In germline, CDR1 is MNHEY, CDR2 SVGAGI. CDR3 loop: CASSYLLGRQETQYF. The CDR3 DNA sequence: TGTGCCAGCAGTTACCTTCTGGGTCGTCAAGAGACCCAGTACTTC.

This clonotype was picked up a small number of times. The chain couples TRBV2 to TRBJ2-5; 10 nucleotides agree with TRBD1. V lost 7 bases to trimming and J lost 4 bases; unmatched junction nucleotides: 9. Germline CDR1 is SNHLY and CDR2 is FYNNEI. CDR3 length: 15 amino acids. CDR3 nucleotide sequence: TGTGCCAGCACATTCGGGACAGGGGTCGCAGAGACCCAGTACTTC. This encodes CASTFGTGVAETQYF.

This chain connects TRBV29-1 to TRBJ1-4; D might be TRBD1 (6 bases). Germline values: CDR1 SQVTM, CDR2 ANQGSEA. Trimming removed 7 bases from V and 5 bases from J, with 23 bases in between. The CDR3 totals 16 residues. The CDR3 nucleotides read TGCAGCGCCCGTTCGTGGGGGGCCCCTATCAATGAAAAACTGTTTTTT. Protein: CSARSWGAPINEKLFF. The full variable domain, completed using reference TRBV29-1 and TRBJ1-4, is SAVISQKPSRDICQRGTSLTIQCQVDSQVTMMFWYRQQPGQSLTLIATANQGSEATYESGFVIDKFPISRPNLTFSTLTVSNMSPEDSSIYLCSARSWGAPINEKLFFGSGTQLSVL.

This clonotype was counted many times. J is TRBJ2-3 and V is TRBV14; tentative D call: TRBD2 (6 bases). The ends were cut back, 0 bases at V and 1 base at J, with 14 bases in the middle. The CDR3 sequence is 17 residues long. Germline V CDR1 and CDR2: SGHDN, FVKESK. The chain's CDR3 is CASSQDRRVRGTDTQYF. The CDR3 nucleotides read TGTGCCAGCAGCCAAGATCGGAGGGTCAGGGGCACAGATACGCAGTATTTT. Supplemented by reference TRBV14 and TRBJ2-3, the full variable domain reads EAGVTQFPSHSVIEKGQTVTLRCDPISGHDNLYWYRRVMGKEIKFLLHFVKESKQDESGMPNNRFLAERTGGTYSTLKVQPAELEDSGVYFCASSQDRRVRGTDTQYFGPGTRLTVL.

CDR3 loop: CASRATGLLGGYTF. The DNA of the CDR3 is TGTGCCAGCAGAGCGACAGGGCTTCTTGGTGGCTACACCTTC. The rearrangement uses TRBV14 and TRBJ1-2; 7 bases line up with TRBD1. The germline V gene encodes CDR1 SGHDN and CDR2 FVKESK. J gave up 7 bases and V 6 bases, and 11 bases lay outside the gene matches. The CDR3 runs to 14 residues.

This chain joins TRBV20-1 and TRBJ2-2; TRBD2 matches 14 bases. The CDR3 contains 18 residues. After removal of 0 bases from V and 1 base from J, the junction contained 4 bases not matched to a gene. Germline V gene data show CDR1 as DFQATT and CDR2 as SNEGSKA (reference sequence). Here the CDR3 DNA reads TGCAGTGCTAGAGATGGGGGACTAGCGGGGGTGAACACCGGGGAGCTGTTTTTT. Encoded protein: CSARDGGLAGVNTGELFF.

This chain connects TRBV5-8 to TRBJ1-2; D is unresolved. In germline, CDR1 is SGHTS, CDR2 YDEGEE. CDR3 size: 16 residues. The V gene lost 0 bases and the J gene lost 4 bases, with 16 bases spanning the gap. The CDR3 is CASSLGGGGKSYGYTF. Written as DNA, the CDR3 is TGTGCCAGCAGCTTGGGTGGCGGTGGGAAGAGCTATGGCTACACCTTC.